This T cell receptor beta chain was identified during a study of T cells after yellow fever vaccination. The study, taken as a whole, reports: The secondary response peaked faster, at day 5 versus 15, but was weaker.

V was pared by 6 bases and J by 0 bases, with 9 bases between. This CDR3 has 14 amino acids. From germline, CDR1 is MNHNY and CDR2 SVGAGI (reference sequence). Comments on this clonotype: What it recognizes is unknown.

One entry per CDR3 protein, called by TCRdb with MiXCR from the 5' RACE reads. Of 350,000 to 550,000 distinct CDR3 sequences in the sample, about 17% were seen once. This chain links TRBV6-6 with TRBJ1-3; no definite D call. This material consisted of PBMCs, taken before the yellow fever booster vaccination. This TCR derives from a man younger than 35 who received the YFV17D yellow fever vaccine. CDR3 protein: CASSYGLSGNTIYF. The CDR3 DNA reads TGTGCCAGCAGCTACGGTCTCTCTGGAAACACCATATATTTT.